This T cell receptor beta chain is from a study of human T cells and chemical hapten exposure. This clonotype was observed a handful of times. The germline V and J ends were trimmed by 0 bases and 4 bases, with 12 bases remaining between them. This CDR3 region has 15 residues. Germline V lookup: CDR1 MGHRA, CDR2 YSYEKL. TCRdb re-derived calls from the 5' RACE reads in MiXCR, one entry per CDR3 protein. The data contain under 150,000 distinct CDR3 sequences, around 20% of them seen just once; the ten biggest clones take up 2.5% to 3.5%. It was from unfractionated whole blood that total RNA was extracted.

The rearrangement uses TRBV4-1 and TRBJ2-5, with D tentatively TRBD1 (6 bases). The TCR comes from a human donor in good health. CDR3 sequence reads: CASSQDRTGRETQYF. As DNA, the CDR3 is TGCGCCAGCAGCCAAGATCGTACAGGGCGAGAGACCCAGTACTTC.